Below, 26 T cell receptor beta chains from the same sample are listed, as sequenced in a study of blood T cell repertoires in COVID-19. Repertoires were generated with immunoSEQ multiplex PCR, while TCRdb's copy carries only in-frame clones and drops some. The sample carries about 220,000 clones, more than 75% recorded once. Sample: peripheral blood. The receptors were sampled from a man aged 50-60 years who had recovered from COVID-19.

This sequence joins TRBV30 and TRBJ1-1; 7 bases are shared with TRBD1. Germline V gives CDR1 GTSNPN, CDR2 SVGIG (reference sequence). The CDR3 length is 20 residues. Trimming took 1 base from V and 1 from J; bases not matched to a gene: 21. The CDR3 nucleotides are TGTGCCTGGAGTGCACTGTGGCCGGGACAGCCCTACCCGTGGAACACTGAAGCTTTCTTT. Its protein product is CAWSALWPGQPYPWNTEAFF.

This rearrangement joins TRBV15 to TRBJ2-7; 7 bases fit TRBD1. The CDR3 extends over 15 amino acids. The V and J ends lost 3 bases and 6 bases, in that order; junction bases with no gene match: 11. Germline CDR1 is LNHNV and CDR2 is YYDKDF (reference sequence). CDR3 coding DNA: TGTGCCACCAGCAGCACAAAATTCGGACAGGCCGAGCAGTACTTC. The encoded protein is CATSSTKFGQAEQYF.

This clone has a single count. The V gene is TRBV18, the J gene TRBJ2-7, with D unclear. CDR3 length: 13 amino acids. CDR1 and CDR2 from the germline V gene are KGHSH and LQKENI. V was clipped by 2 bases and J by 3 bases, with 8 bases between them. The CDR3 DNA is TGTGCCAGCTCACCATCTAACAGCTACGAGCAGTACTTC. Amino acid sequence: CASSPSNSYEQYF.

The chain is built from TRBV2 and TRBJ2-3; the match to TRBD2 covers 7 bases. J was trimmed by 6 bases and V by 8 bases; bases with no gene match: 11. The length of the CDR3 is 14 residues. The germline gives CDR1 SNHLY, CDR2 FYNNEI. The CDR3 loop reads CASGAGLGVDTQYF. For the CDR3, the DNA is TGTGCCAGCGGAGCGGGGCTGGGAGTGGATACGCAGTATTTT.

The genes are TRBV5-4 and TRBJ2-5, with D uncertain. Germline CDR1 SGHNT, CDR2 YYREEE (reference sequence). V shed 4 bases and J shed 2 bases, with 12 bases lying between them. The CDR3 covers 14 residues. The CDR3 region is CASSTVGEQETQYF. In DNA form, the CDR3 reads TGTGCCAGCAGCACGGTAGGAGAACAAGAGACCCAGTACTTC.

The chain recombines TRBV4-1 with TRBJ2-5; the D gene is possibly TRBD1 (5 bases). V was shortened by 0 bases and J by 5 bases, with 10 bases between the two germline ends. The CDR3 sequence is 14 residues long. Germline assignment: CDR1 MGHRA and CDR2 YSYEKL. The DNA for the CDR3 is TGCGCCAGCAGCCAAGAAAGGGGATGGGAGACCCAGTACTTC. It specifies CASSQERGWETQYF.

This chain links TRBV28 with TRBJ1-5; no definite D call. The V gene's germline CDR1 is MDHEN and CDR2 SYDVKM. The V and J ends lost 6 bases and 7 bases respectively, with 13 bases between them. The CDR3 has 13 residues. The DNA of the CDR3 is TGTGCCAGCAGCTCAAAGCGTGGCCAGCCCCAGCATTTT. This gives the protein CASSSKRGQPQHF.

V gene TRBV2 combines with J gene TRBJ2-7; 8 positions match TRBD1. CDR3 length equals 13 residues. V lost 3 bases to trimming and J lost 13 bases; unmatched junction nucleotides: 11. Per germline, CDR1 SNHLY and CDR2 FYNNEI. Here the CDR3 reads CASSEERKGQGYF. CDR3 sequence (DNA): TGTGCCAGCAGTGAGGAGCGAAAAGGACAGGGATACTTC.

The genes are TRBV2 and TRBJ2-3; tentatively, D is TRBD2 (6 bases). The V end lost 6 bases, the J end lost 6 bases, and 19 bases lay between the germline ends. Germline V CDR1 and CDR2: SNHLY, FYNNEI. This CDR3 comprises 15 residues. For the CDR3, the DNA is TGTGCCAGCAGCTTTATCGGGGTAGCGGCCGATACGCAGTATTTT. Its translation: CASSFIGVAADTQYF. Filled out from reference TRBV2 and TRBJ2-3, the complete variable domain reads EPEVTQTPSHQVTQMGQEVILRCVPISNHLYFYWYRQILGQKVEFLVSFYNNEISEKSEIFDDQFSVERPDGSNFTLKIRSTKLEDSAMYFCASSFIGVAADTQYFGPGTRLTVL.

The rearrangement links TRBV25-1 to TRBJ1-4; a possible D gene is TRBD1 (6 bases). The V gene's germline CDR1 is MGHDK and CDR2 SYGVNS. Trimming took off 6 bases at V and 8 bases at J, with 16 bases between the two ends. This CDR3 has 14 residues. CDR3 bases: TGTGCCAGCAGCGACGGGACACTTGGAGAAAAACTGTTTTTT. The encoded protein is CASSDGTLGEKLFF. Looking up the rest from reference TRBV25-1 and TRBJ1-4 gives the full variable domain: EADIYQTPRYLVIGTGKKITLECSQTMGHDKMYWYQQDPGMELHLIHYSYGVNSTEKGDLSSESTVSRIRTEHFPLTLESARPSHTSQYLCASSDGTLGEKLFFGSGTQLSVL.

This clone was seen once. This chain joins TRBV6-6 and TRBJ2-1, with unresolved D. V was clipped by 0 bases and J by 8 bases, with 5 bases between them. The germline V gene encodes CDR1 MNHNY and CDR2 SVGAGI (reference sequence). The CDR3 consists of 12 residues. CDR3 sequence: CASSYSPDEQFF. For the CDR3, the DNA is TGTGCCAGCAGTTACTCACCGGATGAGCAGTTCTTC.

This clone was seen a single time. This rearrangement joins TRBV27 to TRBJ1-2; 7 positions agree with TRBD1. J was trimmed by 3 bases and V by 6 bases; bases with no gene match: 7. The CDR3 runs to 14 residues. Germline V lookup: CDR1 MNHEY, CDR2 SMNVEV (reference sequence). The CDR3 DNA is TGTGCCAGCAGCAAGCTAGGACAGGACTATGGCTACACCTTC. Translating gives CASSKLGQDYGYTF.

The J gene is TRBJ2-4, the V gene TRBV6-2 or TRBV6-3, with 8 bases identical to TRBD2. Germline V gene lookup returns CDR1 MNHEY and CDR2 SVGEGT. This CDR3 region has 15 residues. The ends lost 2 bases at V and 7 bases at J; junction bases unmatched: 7. This CDR3 is CASSYRGTSVNIQYF. CDR3 DNA sequence: TGTGCCAGCAGTTACCGCGGGACTAGTGTGAACATTCAGTACTTC.

V usage is TRBV4-1 and J usage is TRBJ1-5, with D tentatively TRBD1 (5 bases). The germline V and J ends were trimmed by 3 bases and 11 bases, with 14 bases remaining between them. The CDR3 totals 13 residues. Germline V gene data show CDR1 as MGHRA and CDR2 as YSYEKL. The CDR3 region is CASSQALGGAQHF. Written as DNA, the CDR3 is TGCGCCAGCAGCCAGGCGCTCGGGGGGGCCCAGCATTTT.

The V call is TRBV7-9, the J call TRBJ2-5, with a weak D call TRBD2 (6 bases). Trimming stripped 2 bases from V and 5 bases from J, with 15 bases between. The germline V gene encodes CDR1 SEHNR and CDR2 FQNEAQ (reference sequence). The CDR3 consists of 15 residues. The CDR3 protein is CASSLSGVSRETQYF. The CDR3 DNA follows: TGTGCCAGCAGCTTATCGGGGGTTAGCCGGGAGACCCAGTACTTC.

This clone was found once. The V and J genes are TRBV6-5 and TRBJ2-6; 7 bases match TRBD1. The germline gives CDR1 MNHEY, CDR2 SVGAGI. The CDR3 is 15 amino acids. V lost 5 bases and J lost 3; bases outside the gene matches: 4. The CDR3 sequence is CASSPRGLGANVLTF. CDR3 in DNA: TGTGCCAGCAGTCCTAGGGGGCTTGGGGCCAACGTCCTGACTTTC.

The rearrangement uses TRBV5-6 and TRBJ1-5, with no clear D. The germline gives CDR1 SGHDT, CDR2 YYEEEE. Trimming shortened V by 4 bases and J by 5 bases, and 10 bases separated the two germline ends. This CDR3 is 13 amino acids long. Here the CDR3 DNA reads TGTGCCAGCAGCCTCTCGAGGGATCAGCCCCAGCATTTT. Its protein is CASSLSRDQPQHF.

The gene calls are TRBV21-1 and TRBJ2-1; TRBD2 reflects the table's D call only, with no check against the DNA. TRBV21-1 is marked as a pseudogene. CDR3 length equals 18 residues. The CDR3 loop is CASSKAGRLAFRGNEQFF. The CDR3 DNA reads TGTGCCAGCAGCAAAGCTGGGCGACTAGCGTTTCGGGGCAATGAGCAGTTCTTC.

This clone was counted between two and nine times. The chain uses TRBV5-1 and TRBJ2-7; 9 nucleotides match TRBD2. V trimming: 7 bases; J trimming: 4 bases; junction bases outside the gene matches: 9. Germline lookup yields CDR1 SGHRS and CDR2 YFSETQ. The CDR3 spans 14 residues. The CDR3 nucleotides are TGCGCCAGCTCGACTACTCTAGCGGGGTACGAGCAGTACTTC. Translated, it gives CASSTTLAGYEQYF.

This chain links TRBV14 with TRBJ2-1, with D possibly matching TRBD2 (5 bases). The V end lost 2 bases, the J end lost 1 base, and 6 bases lay between the germline ends. The CDR3 extends over 14 amino acids. Germline V lookup: CDR1 SGHDN, CDR2 FVKESK. CDR3 region: CASSQSGSYNEQFF. The CDR3 bases are TGTGCCAGCAGCCAAAGCGGTTCCTACAATGAGCAGTTCTTC.

This rearrangement joins TRBV13 to TRBJ2-5; 8 bases are shared with TRBD1. The CDR3 is made up of 16 amino acids. The trim removed 5 bases at V and 4 bases at J, leaving 12 bases unmatched. The V gene's germline CDR1 is PRHDT and CDR2 FYEKMQ (reference sequence). The CDR3 protein is CASSPQDREGRETQYF. Written as DNA, the CDR3 is TGTGCCAGCAGCCCCCAGGACAGGGAAGGAAGAGAGACCCAGTACTTC.

This chain uses TRBV19 with TRBJ2-1; 8 positions agree with TRBD1. Trimming took 4 bases from V and 2 from J; bases not matched to a gene: 4. Germline assignment: CDR1 LNHDA and CDR2 SQIVND (reference sequence). This CDR3 spans 15 amino acids. In nucleotides, the CDR3 is TGTGCCAGTAGTAGTGGACAGGGAACCTACAATGAGCAGTTCTTC. This sequence encodes CASSSGQGTYNEQFF.

In nucleotides, the CDR3 is TGTGCCAGCAGTGAGGGACACTTTAGCACAGATACGCAGTATTTT. As protein: CASSEGHFSTDTQYF. The chain combines TRBV2 with TRBJ2-3; possible D gene TRBD1, 6 bases. CDR3 size: 15 residues. V was shortened by 3 bases and J by 0 bases, with 10 bases between the two germline ends. Germline loops: CDR1 SNHLY, CDR2 FYNNEI.

The chain has TRBV19 and TRBJ2-2, with 10 nucleotides matching TRBD2. The CDR3 length is 14 residues. Per germline, CDR1 LNHDA and CDR2 SQIVND (reference sequence). Unmatched junction bases numbered 5, after V lost 7 bases and J lost 6 bases. The DNA for the CDR3 is TGTGCCAGTAAGCCAGCGGGAGGGCCCGGGGAGCTGTTTTTT. This gives the protein CASKPAGGPGELFF.

Points on this clone: Other DNA sequences in the sample encode the same CDR3. This chain joins TRBV5-1 and TRBJ1-4; no definite D call. The germline V gene has CDR1 SGHRS and CDR2 YFSETQ. This CDR3 region has 14 residues. Between the trimmed V and J ends, which lost 1 base and 3 bases, there was a span of 7 bases. The CDR3 spells CASSLNPANEKLFF. In DNA form, the CDR3 reads TGCGCCAGCAGCTTGAACCCAGCTAATGAAAAACTGTTTTTT.

This clone appeared a single time. This rearrangement joins TRBV4-1 to TRBJ2-6; D is ambiguous. The CDR3 covers 17 residues. The V end lost 0 bases, the J end lost 0 bases, and 9 bases lay between the germline ends. CDR1 and CDR2 from the germline V gene are MGHRA and YSYEKL. The CDR3 sequence is CASSQDDIISGANVLTF. In DNA form, the CDR3 reads TGCGCCAGCAGCCAAGATGACATCATCTCTGGGGCCAACGTCCTGACTTTC.